The rows below give T cell receptor beta chains drawn from one sample of a study of lymphopenia after photon versus proton radiotherapy. Sequencing was performed with immunoSEQ multiplex PCR; in TCRdb, only in-frame clones are kept and a portion is missing. The repertoire holds 35,000 to 45,000 clones, with over 65% as singletons. The specimen comprised peripheral blood, sampled from a patient treated with photon-based radiotherapy. The receptors originated from a man aged 45-65 years with gastric cancer. The CDR3 runs from the conserved cysteine through the conserved F or W. D genes are given only for firm matches. Clone size is given for some rows only: seen once, a few or many times, or a class if the clone is expanded.

j_call clone_size d_call v_call cdr3_nt cdr3_aa
TRBJ2-7 . . TRBV5-1 TGCGCCAGCAGCCCCCGGGACATCGGCCTCCCCGAGCAGTACTTC CASSPRDIGLPEQYF
TRBJ2-1 . TRBD2 TRBV7-3 TGTGCCAGCAGCATACTAGCGGGAGGGTGGAATGAGCAGTTCTTC CASSILAGGWNEQFF
TRBJ2-7 few . TRBV6-1 TGTGCCAGCAGTGTACTTAGTGGCGAGCAGTACTTC CASSVLSGEQYF
TRBJ1-1 once . TRBV19 TGTGCCAGTAGTATCGGGGAACTCGAAGCTTTCTTT CASSIGELEAFF
TRBJ2-3 . . TRBV7-6 TGTGCCAGCAGCTCTAGGATCACAGATACGCAGTATTTT CASSSRITDTQYF
TRBJ1-1 . . TRBV9 TGTGCCAGCAGCGTAGAGGCGTCGGTGGCGAACACTGAAGCTTTCTTT CASSVEASVANTEAFF
TRBJ2-7 . . TRBV5-8 TGTGCCAGCAGTTCCCGGACTTTGGGGGGCTACGAGCAGTACTTC CASSSRTLGGYEQYF
TRBJ2-1 . . TRBV7-9 TGTGCCAGCAGCTTAGGTTCTAGTAGCAATGAGCAGTTCTTC CASSLGSSSNEQFF
TRBJ2-7 . . TRBV18 TGTGCCAGCTCCCCGACACGGTCTTGGTTGCAGTACTTC CASSPTRSWLQYF
TRBJ2-1 . . TRBV25-1 TGTGCCAGCAGTTACCAGGGGGGGAATGAGCAGTTCTTC CASSYQGGNEQFF